Listed below are T cell receptor beta chains from one sample, sequenced in a study of post-analysis software for immune sequencing data. TCRdb reprocessed the PCR reads via MiXCR and lists one record per CDR3 protein. The sample lists approximately 570,000 distinct CDR3 sequences, about 40% seen once, with about 1.5% in the top ten. Sequencing input: blood. These receptors were collected from a girl under 18 with multiple sclerosis. Each CDR3 is given with its conserved first and last residue. The D gene is left open where the match is weak. Only some rows state a clone size, as once, few, many or a class for expanded clones.

CDR3: CASREQGFAYNEQFF
DNA: TGTGCCAGCAGAGAGCAGGGCTTCGCCTACAATGAGCAGTTCTTC
D: -
J: TRBJ2-1
V: TRBV12-3/TRBV12-4
size: -

CDR3: CSVDYGQGAGTEAFF
DNA: TGCAGCGTTGATTACGGCCAGGGGGCCGGGACTGAAGCTTTCTTT
D: TRBD1
J: TRBJ1-1
V: TRBV29-1
size: few

CDR3: CASSLRGQGARGSGANVLTF
DNA: TGCGCCAGCAGCTTGAGAGGTCAGGGGGCGCGGGGCTCTGGGGCCAACGTCCTGACTTTC
D: TRBD1
J: TRBJ2-6
V: TRBV5-1
size: -

CDR3: CASSLSGDRNQPQHF
DNA: TGTGCCAGCAGTTTATCAGGGGACAGGAATCAGCCCCAGCATTTT
D: TRBD1
J: TRBJ1-5
V: TRBV27
size: -

CDR3: CASSLDHKETQYF
DNA: TGTGCCAGCAGCCTAGACCATAAAGAGACCCAGTACTTC
D: -
J: TRBJ2-5
V: TRBV13
size: few

CDR3: CASLPGQGGETQYF
DNA: TGCGCCAGCCTCCCGGGACAGGGTGGAGAGACCCAGTACTTC
D: TRBD1
J: TRBJ2-5
V: TRBV10-2
size: -

CDR3: CASSYLLDGRAEQYF
DNA: TGTGCCAGCAGTTACCTACTGGACGGGAGGGCCGAGCAGTACTTC
D: TRBD2
J: TRBJ2-7
V: TRBV6-5
size: -

CDR3: CSVEDRDGSPLHF
DNA: TGCAGCGTTGAAGATCGCGATGGTTCACCCCTCCACTTT
D: -
J: TRBJ1-6
V: TRBV29-1
size: -

CDR3: CASSWSSASSYNEQFF
DNA: TGTGCCAGCAGCTGGTCCAGTGCTAGCTCCTACAATGAGCAGTTCTTC
D: -
J: TRBJ2-1
V: TRBV27
size: few

CDR3: CASSLEGDPGANVLTF
DNA: TGTGCCAGCAGTTTGGAGGGGGACCCTGGGGCCAACGTCCTGACTTTC
D: -
J: TRBJ2-6
V: TRBV27
size: once

CDR3: CASSLDVGSFEDTQYF
DNA: TGCGCCAGCAGCTTGGATGTGGGCAGTTTCGAGGATACGCAGTATTTT
D: -
J: TRBJ2-3
V: TRBV5-1
size: -

CDR3: CASSSGTSGSADTQYF
DNA: TGCGCCAGCAGTTCCGGGACTAGCGGGAGCGCAGATACGCAGTATTTT
D: TRBD2
J: TRBJ2-3
V: TRBV5-1
size: few

CDR3: CSARDGVGVSYNEQFF
DNA: TGCAGTGCTAGAGATGGGGTGGGGGTTTCCTACAATGAGCAGTTCTTC
D: -
J: TRBJ2-1
V: TRBV20-1
size: -